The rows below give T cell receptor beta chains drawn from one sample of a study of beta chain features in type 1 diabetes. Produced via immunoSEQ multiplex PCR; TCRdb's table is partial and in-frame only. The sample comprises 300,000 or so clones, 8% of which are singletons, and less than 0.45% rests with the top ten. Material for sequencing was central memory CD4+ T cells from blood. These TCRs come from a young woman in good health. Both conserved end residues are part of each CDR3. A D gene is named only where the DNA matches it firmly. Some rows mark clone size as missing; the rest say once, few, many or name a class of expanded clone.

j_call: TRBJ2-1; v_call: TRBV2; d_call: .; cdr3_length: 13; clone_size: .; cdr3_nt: TGTGCCAGCAGTGAATCCTGGTCTAATGAGCAGTTCTTC; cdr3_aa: CASSESWSNEQFF
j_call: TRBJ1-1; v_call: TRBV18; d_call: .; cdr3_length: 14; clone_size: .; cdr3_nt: TGTGCCAGCTCACAATCCCTTGTGAACACTGAAGCTTTCTTT; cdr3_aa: CASSQSLVNTEAFF
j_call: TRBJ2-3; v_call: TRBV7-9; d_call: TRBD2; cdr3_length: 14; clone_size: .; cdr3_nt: TGTGCCAGCAGCTTATCAGCGGGAGACGTTACGCAGTATTTT; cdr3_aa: CASSLSAGDVTQYF
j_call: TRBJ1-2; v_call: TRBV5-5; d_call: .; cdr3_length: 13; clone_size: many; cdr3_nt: TGTGCCAGCAGCTTGCAGGAAGGATATGGCTACACCTTC; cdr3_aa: CASSLQEGYGYTF
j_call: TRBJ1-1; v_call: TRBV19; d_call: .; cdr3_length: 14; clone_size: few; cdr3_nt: TGTGCCAGTAGTCCGGACCCAGGGTACACTGAAGCTTTCTTT; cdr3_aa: CASSPDPGYTEAFF
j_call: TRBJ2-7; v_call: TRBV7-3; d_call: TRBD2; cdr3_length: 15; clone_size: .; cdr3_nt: TGTGCCAGCAGCTTGACTAGCGGGAGAGGTTTCGAGCAGTACTTC; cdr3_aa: CASSLTSGRGFEQYF
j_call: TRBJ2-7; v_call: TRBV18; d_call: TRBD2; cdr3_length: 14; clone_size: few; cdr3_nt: TGTGCCAGCTCACCACCAGCGGGGGACTACGAGCAGTACTTC; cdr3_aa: CASSPPAGDYEQYF
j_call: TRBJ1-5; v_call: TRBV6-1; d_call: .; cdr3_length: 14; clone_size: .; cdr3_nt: TGTGCCAGCAGTGTGACAGGTAGCAATCAGCCCCAGCATTTT; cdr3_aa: CASSVTGSNQPQHF
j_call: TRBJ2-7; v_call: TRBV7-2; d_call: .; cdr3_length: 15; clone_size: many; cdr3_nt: TGTGCCAGCAGCTTACTTGGGCCGGACCCCTACGAGCAGTACTTC; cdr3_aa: CASSLLGPDPYEQYF
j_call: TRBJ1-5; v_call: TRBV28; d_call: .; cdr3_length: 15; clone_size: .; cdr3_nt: TGTGCCAGCGGTATTATCTACTCGAGAAATCAGCCCCAGCATTTT; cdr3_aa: CASGIIYSRNQPQHF